This T cell receptor (beta chain) was retrieved from a study of T cell responses to AZD1222 COVID-19 vaccine. On this clone itself: Its specificity is not known.

Study results and caveats: The breadth and depth of Spike-specific TCRs increased once two AZD1222 doses had been given. Nearly half of the spike-specific TCRs reportedly recognize variant regions that carry no mutations. At baseline, seropositivity was found in only six or seven AZD1222 recipients. White British ancestry dominated among donors, who included more females, and clonal diversity was possibly underestimated.

Measured with immunoSEQ multiplex PCR; TCRdb has only the in-frame clones, and not every one. Among approximately 61,000 clones listed, around 80% were seen once. This CDR3 contains 15 residues. V gave up 2 bases and J gave up 9 bases; unmatched junction bases: 9. Germline V gives CDR1 SGHTA, CDR2 FQGNSA. The sequence was collected from an adult who received the AZD1222 COVID-19 vaccine. The specimen was peripheral blood, collected 28 days after the second AZD1222 dose. The chain combines TRBV7-2 with TRBJ2-1; the match to TRBD2 covers 8 bases. CDR3 nucleotides: TGTGCCAGCAGCTTACCGGGACTAGTAGGGGGTGAGCAGTTCTTC. It is translated as CASSLPGLVGGEQFF.